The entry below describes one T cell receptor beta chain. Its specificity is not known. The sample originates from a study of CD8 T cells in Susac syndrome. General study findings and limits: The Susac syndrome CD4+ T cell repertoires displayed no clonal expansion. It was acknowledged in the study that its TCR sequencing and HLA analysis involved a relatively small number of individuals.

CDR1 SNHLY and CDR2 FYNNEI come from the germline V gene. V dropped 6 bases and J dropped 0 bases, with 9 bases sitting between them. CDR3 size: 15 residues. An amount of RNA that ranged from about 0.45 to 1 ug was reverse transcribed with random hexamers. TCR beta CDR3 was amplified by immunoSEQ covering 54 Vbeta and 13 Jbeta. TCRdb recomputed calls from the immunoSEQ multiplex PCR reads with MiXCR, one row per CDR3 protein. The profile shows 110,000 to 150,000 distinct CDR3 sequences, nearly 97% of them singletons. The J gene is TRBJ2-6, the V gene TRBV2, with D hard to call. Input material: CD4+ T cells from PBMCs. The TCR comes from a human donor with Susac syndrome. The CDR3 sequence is CASRGWGSGANVLTF. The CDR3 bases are TGTGCCAGCAGGGGGTGGGGCTCTGGGGCCAACGTCCTGACTTTC.